The source of this TCR beta chain is a study of CD8+CD57+ T cells in acquired aplastic anemia. Study results and limitations: Researchers report that approximately 28 CD8+ CDR3 sequences appeared in both patients and controls. Significant differences in CD8+ Simpson's diversity were not observed between patients and controls.

CDR1 is SGDLS, CDR2 YYNGEE, per germline. V lost 3 bases and J lost 2; bases outside the gene matches: 4. The CDR3 runs 15 residues. Patients chosen for sequencing had shown CD8+CD57+ cell expansion by flow cytometry. Patients had received no therapy at the time of blood sampling. This clonotype came up many times. Antigen specificity is unknown. Genomic DNA served as template for TCR beta VDJ and CDR3 profiling. TCRdb called the reads again in MiXCR, with one record for every CDR3 protein. The profile shows about 190,000 distinct CDR3 sequences, 40% to 55% of them singletons. The source of this sequence is a human donor with aplastic anemia. The sequenced sample was sorted CD4+, CD8+, or CD8+CD57+ T cells (not recorded which) from PBMCs. The chain uses TRBV9 and TRBJ2-7; 11 bases are a match to TRBD2. The DNA of the CDR3 is TGTGCCAGCAGCGCAACTAGCGGGAGCACCTACGAGCAGTACTTC. This sequence encodes CASSATSGSTYEQYF. The full variable domain, with the rest looked up from reference TRBV9 and TRBJ2-7, is DSGVTQTPKHLITATGQRVTLRCSPRSGDLSVYWYQQSLDQGLQFLIQYYNGEERAKGNILERFSAQQFPDLHSELNLSSLELGDSALYFCASSATSGSTYEQYFGPGTRLTVT.